The 31 T cell receptor beta chains below come from one sample, sequenced in a study of monozygotic twins with inflammatory bowel disease. TCRdb re-analyzed the 5' RACE reads; it lists each CDR3 protein once, without DNA. Its clone listing holds approximately 210,000 distinct CDR3 sequences. Specimen: blood. These receptors were taken from a human donor with ulcerative colitis or Crohn's disease, or a healthy co-twin of an affected twin (not recorded which).

The V call is TRBV4-2, the J call TRBJ1-5; with no DNA, the TCRdb D assignment of TRBD1 cannot be verified. In germline, CDR1 is LGHNA, CDR2 YNFKEQ. This CDR3 is 16 amino acids long. The CDR3 sequence: CASSHVLEGDGQPQHF.

The chain has TRBV20-1 and TRBJ1-1. The CDR3 totals 11 residues. Germline assignment: CDR1 DFQATT and CDR2 SNEGSKA (reference sequence). This chain's CDR3 is CSATESLEAFF.

This rearrangement joins TRBV29-1 to TRBJ2-3; the TCRdb D gene call, TRBD2, has no DNA to confirm it. This CDR3 is 14 amino acids long. CDR1 and CDR2 from the germline V gene are SQVTM and ANQGSEA. CDR3 sequence: CSVITSGGLDTQYF.

The J gene is TRBJ2-1, the V gene TRBV10-3; the TRBD2 assignment by TCRdb is unverifiable without DNA. Per germline, CDR1 ENHRY and CDR2 SYGVKD. This CDR3 has 14 residues. The CDR3: CAISEFLAAQEQFF.

The chain carries TRBV6-5 and TRBJ2-1; TCRdb reports TRBD1, a call that lacks DNA to check it against. Germline V gene data show CDR1 as MNHEY and CDR2 as SVGAGI. The CDR3 length is 13 residues. This CDR3 is CASSRQGAGEQFF.

J is TRBJ2-5 and V is TRBV20-1; TCRdb calls TRBD1, which cannot be checked without DNA. This CDR3 has 15 amino acids. Germline V gene sequence: CDR1 DFQATT, CDR2 SNEGSKA (reference sequence). The CDR3 sequence is CSAPPGTGAQETQYF.

The rearrangement links TRBV18 to TRBJ1-6. CDR1 and CDR2 (germline): KGHSH, LQKENI. This CDR3 contains 16 residues. The chain's CDR3 is CASSPSDRGLNSPLHF.

The chain carries TRBV19 and TRBJ2-1; TCRdb designates TRBD2, a call that cannot be tested without DNA. The germline gives CDR1 LNHDA, CDR2 SQIVND (reference sequence). This CDR3 has 12 residues. CDR3 amino acids: CASSVGENEQFF.

This rearrangement joins TRBV30 to TRBJ1-4. The CDR3 spans 14 residues. Looked up from germline, CDR1 is GTSNPN and CDR2 is SVGIG (reference sequence). The CDR3 spells CAWSGGTVTEKLFF.

The rearrangement links TRBV7-9 to TRBJ2-1; TCRdb proposes TRBD2, but this gene call is untestable without DNA. This CDR3 spans 16 amino acids. Germline values: CDR1 SEHNR, CDR2 FQNEAQ (reference sequence). CDR3 protein: CASSFPSGGSDNEQFF.

V usage is TRBV27 and J usage is TRBJ1-5; TCRdb's D gene call, TRBD1, goes unchecked for lack of DNA. Per the germline V gene, CDR1 is MNHEY and CDR2 is SMNVEV (reference sequence). This CDR3 has 16 amino acids. CDR3 loop: CASSSFGGGGNQPQHF.

The chain recombines TRBV14 with TRBJ1-2. The V gene's germline CDR1 is SGHDN and CDR2 FVKESK. The CDR3 is made up of 14 amino acids. CDR3 amino acids: CASSQDRGNYGYTF. Full variable domain (rest looked up from reference TRBV14 and TRBJ1-2): EAGVTQFPSHSVIEKGQTVTLRCDPISGHDNLYWYRRVMGKEIKFLLHFVKESKQDESGMPNNRFLAERTGGTYSTLKVQPAELEDSGVYFCASSQDRGNYGYTFGSGTRLTVV.

The chain couples TRBV14 to TRBJ1-2. This CDR3 is built from 13 residues. Looked up from germline, CDR1 is SGHDN and CDR2 is FVKESK. Here the CDR3 reads CASSQEVNYGYTF. The full variable domain, in which reference TRBV14 and TRBJ1-2 provide the parts outside the CDR3, is EAGVTQFPSHSVIEKGQTVTLRCDPISGHDNLYWYRRVMGKEIKFLLHFVKESKQDESGMPNNRFLAERTGGTYSTLKVQPAELEDSGVYFCASSQEVNYGYTFGSGTRLTVV.

CDR3 region: CASSFSLAGENNEQFF. The chain employs TRBV5-1 and TRBJ2-1; checking the TCRdb D call of TRBD2 is not possible without DNA. Germline values: CDR1 SGHRS, CDR2 YFSETQ. This CDR3 has 16 amino acids. Full variable domain (missing parts from reference TRBV5-1 and TRBJ2-1): KAGVTQTPRYLIKTRGQQVTLSCSPISGHRSVSWYQQTPGQGLQFLFEYFSETQRNKGNFPGRFSGRQFSNSRSEMNVSTLELGDSALYLCASSFSLAGENNEQFFGPGTRLTVL.

The rearrangement links TRBV10-3 to TRBJ1-2; TCRdb calls TRBD1, which cannot be checked without DNA. Germline values: CDR1 ENHRY, CDR2 SYGVKD. CDR3 length: 16 amino acids. This chain's CDR3 is CAISERQGAANYGYTF.

V is TRBV12-3 or TRBV12-4 and J is TRBJ2-1; TCRdb outputs TRBD1, but without DNA this stays unchecked. The CDR3 spans 14 residues. The CDR3: CASSYRQGSNEQFF.

V usage is TRBV7-9 and J usage is TRBJ2-2. The CDR3 totals 13 residues. Germline CDR1 SEHNR, CDR2 FQNEAQ (reference sequence). CDR3 loop: CASSPRITGELFF.

The chain combines TRBV7-2 with TRBJ2-3; lacking DNA, the TRBD1 call made by TCRdb goes unchecked. Germline assignment: CDR1 SGHTA and CDR2 FQGNSA. The CDR3 length is 13 residues. CDR3 loop: CASSLGQGDTQYF.

This chain links TRBV11-2 with TRBJ2-7; TCRdb returns TRBD2, unconfirmable since there is no DNA. Germline V gene lookup returns CDR1 SGHAT and CDR2 FQNNGV. This CDR3 contains 14 residues. The CDR3: CASSLDRGVWEQYF.

The chain couples TRBV5-1 to TRBJ2-7; with no DNA, the TCRdb D assignment of TRBD1 cannot be verified. CDR3 length: 14 residues. Germline CDR1 is SGHRS and CDR2 is YFSETQ. CDR3: CASTPAGGSYEQYF.

The V gene is TRBV7-2, the J gene TRBJ1-1; with no DNA, the TCRdb D assignment of TRBD1 cannot be verified. There are 14 residues in the CDR3. Germline V gene sequence: CDR1 SGHTA, CDR2 FQGNSA. CDR3 amino acids: CASRGVRGHTEAFF.

The rearrangement uses TRBV29-1 and TRBJ1-2; the D gene TCRdb calls, TRBD1, cannot be checked with no DNA. The CDR3 runs 14 residues. Per the germline V gene, CDR1 is SQVTM and CDR2 is ANQGSEA. CDR3 sequence: CSVGDPSRADGYTF. The whole variable domain, remainder taken from reference TRBV29-1 and TRBJ1-2, is SAVISQKPSRDICQRGTSLTIQCQVDSQVTMMFWYRQQPGQSLTLIATANQGSEATYESGFVIDKFPISRPNLTFSTLTVSNMSPEDSSIYLCSVGDPSRADGYTFGSGTRLTVV.

This rearrangement joins TRBV6-2 or TRBV6-3 to TRBJ2-1; TCRdb names TRBD1, which stays unverified in the absence of DNA. Germline CDR1 and CDR2: MNHEY and SVGEGT. The CDR3 has 12 amino acids. CDR3: CASSAGGSDKSF.

The gene calls are TRBV7-2 and TRBJ1-1. This CDR3 spans 14 amino acids. The germline CDR1 and CDR2 sequences are SGHTA and FQGNSA. This CDR3 is CASIQTSKNTEAFF.

The chain combines TRBV7-2 with TRBJ2-5; there is no DNA to check the TCRdb D call of TRBD2. CDR3 size: 18 residues. Germline-derived CDR1 and CDR2 are SGHTA and FQGNSA. The CDR3 reads CASERGLAGTWYQETQYF.

This chain uses TRBV11-1 with TRBJ1-5. Germline V gene data show CDR1 as SGHAT and CDR2 as FQDESV (reference sequence). The CDR3 spans 19 residues. The CDR3 protein is CASSLGGGGEWGGNQPQHF.

The chain employs TRBV14 and TRBJ2-2; TCRdb reports TRBD1, a call that lacks DNA to check it against. This CDR3 has 15 amino acids. Germline assignment: CDR1 SGHDN and CDR2 FVKESK. This chain's CDR3 is CASSRARGNTGELFF.

The chain couples TRBV3-1 to TRBJ2-1; TCRdb proposes TRBD1, but this gene call is untestable without DNA. The CDR3 spans 15 residues. In germline, CDR1 is LGHDT, CDR2 YNNKEL (reference sequence). The CDR3 protein is CASSPWTGSGNEQFF.

The chain couples TRBV5-4 to TRBJ2-7; TCRdb designates TRBD1, a call that cannot be tested without DNA. The CDR3 totals 14 residues. In germline, CDR1 is SGHNT, CDR2 YYREEE (reference sequence). CDR3 residues: CASSQGQGRNEQHF.

The chain has TRBV25-1 and TRBJ1-1. In germline, CDR1 is MGHDK, CDR2 SYGVNS. The CDR3 loop spans 12 amino acids. The CDR3 loop is CASASAGWNAFF.

The V call is TRBV4-1, the J call TRBJ2-2. Germline V gene data show CDR1 as MGHRA and CDR2 as YSYEKL. There are 14 residues in the CDR3. CDR3 sequence reads: CASSQSVTGGELFF.